Listed here is a single T cell receptor beta chain. Per germline, CDR1 MNHEY and CDR2 SVGEGT. Trimming took off 2 bases at V and 3 bases at J, with 11 bases between the two ends. The CDR3 covers 15 residues. Construction of naive CD8 libraries employed 20,000 to 1,000,000 sorted cells together with 10%, 30% or 50% RNA. The authors gated naive CD8 T cells as CD8+CD4-CCR7+CD45RA+ for sorting. The data derive from a study of molecular identifiers for immune sequencing clone quantification. Listed TCR primers, together with previously described methods, were used for the bulk TCR libraries. TCRdb reprocessed the PCR reads with MiXCR, giving one entry per CDR3 protein. The data hold 460,000 or so distinct CDR3 sequences, with around 23% observed a single time.

The sequence came from a human donor in good health. Some libraries in this study had Jurkat cell RNA spiked in. V gene TRBV6-2 or TRBV6-3 combines with J gene TRBJ1-5; TRBD1 is a possible D gene (6 bases). Sequencing was carried out using naive CD8+ T cells from blood, with Jurkat cell RNA spiked in. Documented subset: FACS-sorted CD8+CD4-CCR7+CD45RA+ naive T cells. This chain's CDR3 is CASSYLKGDNQPQHF. The CDR3 nucleotides are TGTGCCAGCAGTTACCTGAAGGGGGACAATCAGCCCCAGCATTTT.